The 32 T cell receptor beta chains given below trace back to one sample, sequenced in a study of beta chain features in type 1 diabetes. Investigators reverse transcribed all isolated RNA, so they sequenced expressed TCRB transcripts. TCRdb's table, derived via immunoSEQ multiplex PCR, lists solely in-frame clones and lacks some. Of fewer than 500,000 clones listed, approximately 15% are singletons. The sequenced sample was naive CD4+ T cells from blood. The receptors derive from a man aged 30 to 45 in good health.

The chain joins TRBV7-2 to TRBJ2-6; D ambiguous. From germline, CDR1 is SGHTA and CDR2 FQGNSA. V dropped 0 bases and J dropped 2 bases, with 8 bases sitting between them. This CDR3 is 16 amino acids long. DNA for the CDR3: TGTGCCAGCAGCTTAGCGTCGGGTGCTGGGGCCAACGTCCTGACTTTC. Translating gives CASSLASGAGANVLTF.

The J gene is TRBJ2-1, the V gene TRBV19; TRBD1 matches 7 bases. The CDR3 covers 13 residues. Per germline, CDR1 LNHDA and CDR2 SQIVND (reference sequence). V gave up 0 bases and J gave up 10 bases; unmatched junction bases: 3. The CDR3 loop is CASSIDRGQEQFF. DNA of the CDR3: TGTGCCAGTAGTATAGATCGGGGACAGGAGCAGTTCTTC.

As regards this clone: Other DNA variants within this sample encode the same CDR3. The chain is built from TRBV15 and TRBJ2-3, with D possibly TRBD2 on 5 matching bases. CDR1 is LNHNV, CDR2 YYDKDF, per germline (reference sequence). CDR3 length equals 15 residues. V was trimmed by 0 bases and J by 3 bases, leaving 10 bases between them. The CDR3 loop is CATSREGRGTDTQYF. The CDR3 DNA sequence: TGTGCCACCAGCAGAGAGGGAAGAGGGACAGATACGCAGTATTTT. The entire variable domain, with the rest obtained from reference TRBV15 and TRBJ2-3, is as follows: DAMVIQNPRYQVTQFGKPVTLSCSQTLNHNVMYWYQQKSSQAPKLLFHYYDKDFNNEADTPDNFQSRRPNTSFCFLDIRSPGLGDTAMYLCATSREGRGTDTQYFGPGTRLTVL.

The V call is TRBV18, the J call TRBJ2-7; 7 bases map to TRBD1. The CDR3 consists of 15 residues. In germline, CDR1 is KGHSH, CDR2 LQKENI. V lost 4 bases to trimming and J lost 7 bases; unmatched junction nucleotides: 13. This chain's CDR3 is CASSQKGASLQEQYV. DNA of the CDR3: TGTGCCAGCTCACAGAAGGGGGCAAGTCTACAAGAGCAGTACGTC.

The table lists this clone with many counts. The V and J genes are TRBV30 and TRBJ2-7; no firm D call. Per germline, CDR1 GTSNPN and CDR2 SVGIG (reference sequence). V lost 0 bases and J lost 0, with 6 bases in between. The CDR3 runs to 13 residues. DNA of the CDR3: TGTGCCTGGAGTGTAGGGTACTCCTACGAGCAGTACGTC. This gives the protein CAWSVGYSYEQYV.

The rearrangement links TRBV29-1 to TRBJ2-1, with D perhaps matching TRBD2 (6 bases). Trimming cost V 7 bases and J 1 base, with 8 bases left between them. The germline V gene encodes CDR1 SQVTM and CDR2 ANQGSEA. This CDR3 has 12 residues. CDR3 nucleotide sequence: TGCAGCGCTGGGACTTCCTACAATGAGCAGTTCTTC. Residues: CSAGTSYNEQFF.

This clone was recorded a few times. The sample holds other DNA sequences that translate to the same CDR3. This rearrangement joins TRBV7-9 to TRBJ2-3; D is uncertain. Germline values: CDR1 SEHNR, CDR2 FQNEAQ (reference sequence). V lost 3 bases to trimming and J lost 1 base, with 5 bases between them. The CDR3 contains 13 residues. CDR3 in amino acids: CASSLWGTDTQYF. CDR3 in DNA: TGTGCCAGCAGCTTGTGGGGCACAGATACGCAGTATTTT.

This chain links TRBV6-5 with TRBJ1-2; no clear D gene. This CDR3 is built from 15 residues. V dropped 0 bases and J dropped 0 bases, with 8 bases sitting between them. The V gene's germline CDR1 is MNHEY and CDR2 SVGAGI. The CDR3 loop reads CASSYSTHPNYGYTF. CDR3 sequence (DNA): TGTGCCAGCAGTTACTCGACTCATCCTAACTATGGCTACACCTTC.

Concerning this clone: Distinct nucleotide sequences in the sample also encode this CDR3. The chain joins TRBV6-1 to TRBJ2-7; D unresolved. Germline V gives CDR1 MNHNS, CDR2 SASEGT. This CDR3 is built from 11 residues. V lost 4 bases and J 4 bases, leaving 5 bases between the germline ends. The DNA for the CDR3 is TGTGCCAGCAGTGTGGGTTACGAGCAGTACGTC. Its protein is CASSVGYEQYV.

The chain recombines TRBV30 with TRBJ1-3; no clear D. The germline V gene encodes CDR1 GTSNPN and CDR2 SVGIG (reference sequence). V was cut by 1 base and J by 3 bases, with 7 bases left in between. There are 13 residues in the CDR3. This CDR3 is CAWSGLIGNTIYF. Written as DNA, the CDR3 is TGTGCCTGGAGTGGACTAATTGGAAACACCATATATTTT.

The chain uses TRBV5-4 and TRBJ2-3; 9 bases match TRBD2. Germline loops: CDR1 SGHNT, CDR2 YYREEE (reference sequence). V was clipped by 4 bases and J by 8 bases; unmatched bases: 14. The CDR3 sequence is 16 residues long. CDR3 DNA: TGTGCCAGCAGCCAATCCAGCGGGAGGTCCCATGCTACGCAGTATTTT. It is translated as CASSQSSGRSHATQYF.

V usage is TRBV20-1 and J usage is TRBJ1-1; D not certain. This CDR3 has 8 amino acids. Between the trimmed V and J ends, which lost 7 bases and 8 bases, there was a span of 5 bases. Germline assignment: CDR1 DFQATT and CDR2 SNEGSKA (reference sequence). This CDR3 is CSVGEAFF. The CDR3 nucleotides read TGCAGTGTGGGGGAAGCTTTCTTT.

V and J are TRBV14 and TRBJ1-2; D is undetermined. Looked up from germline, CDR1 is SGHDN and CDR2 is FVKESK. Between the trimmed V and J ends, which lost 2 bases and 5 bases, there was a span of 12 bases. This CDR3 region has 14 residues. CDR3 sequence: CASSQRHGFYGYTF. CDR3 sequence (DNA): TGTGCCAGCAGCCAACGACATGGGTTTTATGGCTACACCTTC.

The rearrangement uses TRBV7-9 and TRBJ2-3, with unresolved D. The CDR3 spans 12 residues. Germline V gives CDR1 SEHNR, CDR2 FQNEAQ (reference sequence). V was trimmed by 3 bases and J by 7 bases, leaving 8 bases between them. The CDR3 reads CASSLRRYTQYF. Written as DNA, the CDR3 is TGTGCCAGCAGCTTGAGACGATATACGCAGTATTTT. Full variable domain (remainder filled in from reference TRBV7-9 and TRBJ2-3): DTGVSQNPRHKITKRGQNVTFRCDPISEHNRLYWYRQTLGQGPEFLTYFQNEAQLEKSRLLSDRFSAERPKGSFSTLEIQRTEQGDSAMYLCASSLRRYTQYFGPGTRLTVL.

The rearrangement links TRBV29-1 to TRBJ1-1, with D perhaps TRBD1 (5 bases). The CDR3 is 13 amino acids. V was pared by 2 bases and J by 1 base, with 8 bases between. Germline loops: CDR1 SQVTM, CDR2 ANQGSEA. CDR3 nucleotides: TGCAGCGTTGAAAACAGGAGGAACACTGAAGCTTTCTTT. Protein product: CSVENRRNTEAFF.

This clone was seen only a few times. One end of the junction is discordant with germline, which a read error may explain. This rearrangement joins TRBV23-1 to TRBJ2-7; maybe TRBD2 (6 bases). Being an ORF, TRBV23-1 has a function that is uncertain. CDR3 length: 13 residues. CDR3 in amino acids: CASRKPAAAGGDF. CDR3 coding DNA: TGCGCCAGTCGGAAACCGGCGGCGGCAGGAGGGGACTTC.

The table lists this clone with many counts. The rearrangement joins TRBV7-2 to TRBJ2-4; D ambiguous. V was pared by 5 bases and J by 1 base, with 9 bases between. The CDR3 loop spans 14 amino acids. Germline V CDR1 and CDR2: SGHTA, FQGNSA. This CDR3 reads CASSPRRAKNIQYF. The CDR3 DNA reads as TGTGCCAGCAGCCCGAGACGGGCCAAAAACATTCAGTACTTC.

This clone came up a few times. The chain links TRBV5-4 to TRBJ2-7, with 7 bases identical to TRBD1. Trimming cost V 0 bases and J 2 bases; bases outside gene matches: 5. Germline assignment: CDR1 SGHNT and CDR2 YYREEE (reference sequence). The length of the CDR3 is 15 residues. In nucleotides, the CDR3 is TGTGCCAGCAGCTTGGAGGGACAGAGGGCCTACGAGCAGTACTTC. The encoded protein is CASSLEGQRAYEQYF.

A few counts support this clone. The chain is built from TRBV6-4 and TRBJ2-1; TRBD2 is a possible D gene (6 bases). The CDR3 contains 16 residues. V was trimmed by 4 bases and J by 6 bases, leaving 19 bases between them. Germline CDR1 is MRHNA and CDR2 is SNTAGT. Here the CDR3 reads CASSARIGGGTNEQFF. CDR3 coding DNA: TGTGCCAGCAGTGCCAGAATCGGGGGAGGTACCAATGAGCAGTTCTTC.

This clone appeared a few times. J is TRBJ1-1 and V is TRBV7-2, with a tentative D call TRBD1 (6 bases). This CDR3 has 14 residues. Deletions cut 1 base from V and 4 bases from J, with 10 bases between. CDR1 is SGHTA and CDR2 is FQGNSA in the germline V gene. The CDR3 loop is CASSLGTGLTEAFF. CDR3 bases: TGTGCCAGCAGCTTAGGAACAGGGCTCACTGAAGCTTTCTTT.

This clone was observed a few times. The rearrangement links TRBV5-1 to TRBJ2-3; D remains ambiguous. The CDR3 is 13 residues long. Germline V lookup: CDR1 SGHRS, CDR2 YFSETQ. Trimming took off 4 bases at V and 0 bases at J, with 6 bases between the two ends. The CDR3 DNA reads as TGCGCCAGCAGCCCCGGTAGCACAGATACGCAGTATTTT. Encoded protein: CASSPGSTDTQYF.

This clone was counted a few times. CDR3 nucleotides: TGTGCCAGCAGCTTCGGAGGAGGGGGCTACACCTTC. It translates to CASSFGGGGYTF. This rearrangement joins TRBV7-2 to TRBJ1-2; D is uncertain. V was shortened by 3 bases and J by 8 bases, with 10 bases between the two germline ends. Germline values: CDR1 SGHTA, CDR2 FQGNSA. This CDR3 has 12 amino acids. The full variable domain, completed using reference TRBV7-2 and TRBJ1-2, is GAGVSQSPSNKVTEKGKDVELRCDPISGHTALYWYRQSLGQGLEFLIYFQGNSAPDKSGLPSDRFSAERTGGSVSTLTIQRTQQEDSAVYLCASSFGGGGYTFGSGTRLTVV.

The chain employs TRBV7-8 and TRBJ2-1; D gene ambiguous. CDR3 length: 13 residues. CDR1 and CDR2 from the germline V gene are SGHVS and FQNEAQ. Trimming cost V 4 bases and J 7 bases, with 11 bases left between them. The CDR3: CASSSATRNEQFF. The CDR3, as DNA: TGTGCCAGCAGCTCCGCAACACGAAATGAGCAGTTCTTC.

V and J are TRBV19 and TRBJ2-7; D is undetermined. Germline V gene sequence: CDR1 LNHDA, CDR2 SQIVND (reference sequence). The CDR3 has 13 residues. V lost 3 bases, J lost 3 bases, and 9 bases lay in between. The CDR3 DNA is TGTGCCAGTAGTATGGGTGTCAACTACGAGCAGTACGTC. Its protein product is CASSMGVNYEQYV.

This clone was observed a handful of times. The rearrangement uses TRBV7-2 and TRBJ2-2; TRBD2 matches 7 bases. With V trimmed by 5 bases and J by 3 bases, 6 bases remained unmatched. CDR3 length: 15 residues. Germline CDR1 SGHTA, CDR2 FQGNSA. The CDR3 loop reads CASSPQRGYTGELFF. CDR3 sequence (DNA): TGTGCCAGCAGCCCACAGCGGGGCTACACCGGGGAGCTGTTTTTT. The whole variable domain, filled in from reference TRBV7-2 and TRBJ2-2, reads GAGVSQSPSNKVTEKGKDVELRCDPISGHTALYWYRQSLGQGLEFLIYFQGNSAPDKSGLPSDRFSAERTGGSVSTLTIQRTQQEDSAVYLCASSPQRGYTGELFFGEGSRLTVL.

In its sample, this clone was seen many times. The V call is TRBV7-2, the J call TRBJ2-3; 7 nucleotides agree with TRBD1. Germline-derived CDR1 and CDR2 are SGHTA and FQGNSA. This CDR3 has 14 amino acids. V lost 8 bases and J lost 2; bases outside the gene matches: 7. DNA for the CDR3: TGTGCCAGCTGTACGACAGGGAACACAGATACGCAGTATTTT. This sequence encodes CASCTTGNTDTQYF.

This clone turned up a few times. Sequence at one end of the junction differs from germline and may be a read error. The chain has TRBV7-9 and TRBJ2-3; 11 bases fit TRBD2. Per germline, CDR1 SEHNR and CDR2 FQNEAQ (reference sequence). CDR3 length: 15 amino acids. This chain's CDR3 is CAAGTSGGSTDTQYF. In DNA, the CDR3 is TGCGCCGCCGGGACTAGCGGAGGAAGCACAGATACGCAGTATTTT.

A note on this clone: This sample includes further DNA sequences coding for the same CDR3. V is TRBV11-2 and J is TRBJ2-2; D gene ambiguous. The V and J ends lost 1 base and 4 bases respectively, with 4 bases between them. The CDR3 length is 13 residues. CDR1 and CDR2 from the germline V gene are SGHAT and FQNNGV. The CDR3, as DNA: TGTGCCAGCAGCTTAGTCGGCACCGGGGAGCTGTTTTTT. Protein product: CASSLVGTGELFF.

This clone was seen a few times. The rearrangement joins TRBV7-8 to TRBJ2-7; 14 positions match TRBD2. Germline trimming cut 5 bases from V and 7 bases from J; bases unmatched to any gene: 13. The CDR3 has 17 residues. Germline V gives CDR1 SGHVS, CDR2 FQNEAQ. The chain's CDR3 is CASSINPGLAGVGEQYV. The DNA for the CDR3 is TGTGCCAGCAGCATAAATCCGGGACTAGCGGGAGTAGGTGAGCAGTACGTC.

The table lists this clone with a few counts. V is TRBV29-1 and J is TRBJ2-1, with 10 bases aligning to TRBD1. The germline V gene encodes CDR1 SQVTM and CDR2 ANQGSEA. This CDR3 contains 13 residues. The trim removed 7 bases at V and 8 bases at J, leaving 8 bases unmatched. CDR3: CSGETGGWDEQFF. The CDR3 DNA follows: TGCAGCGGTGAGACAGGGGGCTGGGATGAGCAGTTCTTC.

This clone showed up just a few times. The V and J genes are TRBV18 and TRBJ2-5, with TRBD2 matching over 10 bases. With 2 bases clipped from V and 5 bases from J, the junction kept 2 bases outside the gene matches. Germline-derived CDR1 and CDR2 are KGHSH and LQKENI. The length of the CDR3 is 14 residues. The CDR3 region has the DNA TGTGCCAGCTCACCAGTACTAGCGGGGGAGACCCAGTACTTC. Its translation: CASSPVLAGETQYF.

The genes are TRBV4-3 and TRBJ2-1, with D uncertain. CDR3 length: 14 residues. The V and J ends lost 4 bases and 4 bases respectively, with 11 bases between them. The germline gives CDR1 LGHNA, CDR2 YSLEER. CDR3 amino acids: CASSRQGRYNEQFF. The CDR3 nucleotides are TGCGCCAGCAGCCGACAAGGCCGGTACAATGAGCAGTTCTTC.